The T cell receptor (beta chain) under discussion was sequenced for a study of T cell responses to AZD1222 COVID-19 vaccine. Details on this clone: Its antigen is not known. The identical CDR3 is also encoded by other nucleotide sequences in the sample.

CDR3 length equals 13 residues. With 5 bases removed from V and 1 base from J, the gap between germline ends came to 8 bases. Germline V CDR1 and CDR2: SGHTA, FQGNSA. The analysis combined second doses at about 4 or about 12 weeks. Overall study findings and caveats: The donor group comprised mostly white British people and more females; the analysis possibly underestimated clonal diversity. The study found Spike-specific TCR breadth and depth rose after two AZD1222 doses. There were vaccine-associated CD4 TCRs across spike, dominant at 160-218 and 743-854.

The table came from immunoSEQ multiplex PCR; TCRdb's copy has only in-frame clones and leaves some out. The sample holds some 130,000 clones, about nine tenths seen once. The sequence came from an adult who received the AZD1222 COVID-19 vaccine. Sample: peripheral blood, taken 28 days after the second AZD1222 dose. The chain links TRBV7-2 to TRBJ1-1, with D unresolved. Written as DNA, the CDR3 is TGTGCCAGCAGCCTGACTGAGAACACTGAAGCTTTCTTT. Encoded protein: CASSLTENTEAFF.